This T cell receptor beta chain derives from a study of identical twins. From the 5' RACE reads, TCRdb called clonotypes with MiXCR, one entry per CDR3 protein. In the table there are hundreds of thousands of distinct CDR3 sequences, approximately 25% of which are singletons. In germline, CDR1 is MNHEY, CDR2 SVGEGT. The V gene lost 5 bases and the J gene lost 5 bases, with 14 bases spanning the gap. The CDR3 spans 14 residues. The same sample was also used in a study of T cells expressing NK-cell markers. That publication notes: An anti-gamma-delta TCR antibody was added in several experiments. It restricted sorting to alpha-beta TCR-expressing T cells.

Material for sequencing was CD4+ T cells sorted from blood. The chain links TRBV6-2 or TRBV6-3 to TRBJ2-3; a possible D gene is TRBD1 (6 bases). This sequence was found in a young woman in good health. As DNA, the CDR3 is TGTGCCAGCAGTCCCCCAGTCAGGGGAGATACGCAGTATTTT. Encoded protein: CASSPPVRGDTQYF.